This passage covers 30 T cell receptor beta chains from one sample sequenced in a study of coeliac disease. Whole-study findings and limits: Lower clonality than controls marked TRB and TRG repertoires from active celiac intraepithelial and lamina propria samples.

Sequencing used immunoSEQ multiplex PCR; TCRdb keeps in-frame clones, though not all of them. The sample includes 3,000 to 4,000 clones, around 71% of them seen just once. Antigen specificity for these receptors is unknown. Sequences were obtained from intraepithelial lymphocytes from the gut. These receptors were taken from a woman aged 55-75 years with active celiac disease.

The rearrangement uses TRBV9 and TRBJ1-2; weak D call: TRBD1 (5 bases). CDR3 length: 16 amino acids. Germline V lookup: CDR1 SGDLS, CDR2 YYNGEE. The V end lost 0 bases, the J end lost 8 bases, and 20 bases lay between the germline ends. The CDR3 spells CASSVDSAGQVEGYTF. The CDR3 bases are TGTGCCAGCAGCGTAGACTCCGCGGGGCAGGTTGAAGGCTACACCTTC.

The chain couples TRBV7-2 to TRBJ2-1; tentative D call: TRBD2 (5 bases). Per germline, CDR1 SGHTA and CDR2 FQGNSA. V was pared by 3 bases and J by 0 bases, with 15 bases between. The CDR3 has 17 residues. The CDR3 DNA reads as TGTGCCAGCAGCTTTTTACGGGGAAGAAGCTCCTACAATGAGCAGTTCTTC. Its translation: CASSFLRGRSSYNEQFF.

The chain combines TRBV29-1 with TRBJ2-5, with TRBD2 identical over 8 bases. The germline V gene encodes CDR1 SQVTM and CDR2 ANQGSEA. The CDR3 covers 12 residues. Trimming removed 3 bases from V and 11 bases from J; junction bases left unmatched: 8. CDR3 in amino acids: CSVDGGAWEQYF. CDR3 in DNA: TGCAGCGTTGACGGGGGGGCCTGGGAGCAGTACTTC.

This chain joins TRBV9 and TRBJ2-7; 7 nucleotides match TRBD2. V was pared by 0 bases and J by 3 bases, with 9 bases of the junction left unmatched. The CDR3 extends over 16 amino acids. Germline lookup yields CDR1 SGDLS and CDR2 YYNGEE. The CDR3 bases are TGTGCCAGCAGCGTAGCCCCCGTCAGCGGGGACTACGAGCAGTACTTC. It specifies CASSVAPVSGDYEQYF.

The V call is TRBV12-5, the J call TRBJ1-6; D possibly corresponds to TRBD1 (5 bases). Trimming removed 2 bases from V and 5 bases from J, with 10 bases in between. The CDR3 runs to 15 residues. CDR1 and CDR2 (germline): LGHNT, FRNRAP. CDR3 residues: CASGLRGGDNSPLHF. The CDR3 nucleotides are TGTGCTAGTGGTTTGAGGGGAGGGGATAATTCACCCCTCCACTTT.

The chain uses TRBV7-2 and TRBJ2-2, with D uncertain. The CDR3 consists of 14 residues. The germline V gene has CDR1 SGHTA and CDR2 FQGNSA. V lost 5 bases, J lost 5 bases, and 12 bases lay in between. The DNA for the CDR3 is TGTGCCAGCAGCCAACAGTTCCTTACCGGGGAGCTGTTTTTT. Translated: CASSQQFLTGELFF.

The chain carries TRBV28 and TRBJ2-1, with 8 bases aligning to TRBD2. Per germline, CDR1 MDHEN and CDR2 SYDVKM. Germline trimming cut 7 bases from V and 0 bases from J; bases unmatched to any gene: 8. The CDR3 contains 16 residues. The CDR3 region is CASIGREAHSYNEQFF. In nucleotides, the CDR3 is TGTGCCAGCATCGGGCGGGAGGCACACTCCTACAATGAGCAGTTCTTC.

The chain links TRBV19 to TRBJ1-5, with D tentatively TRBD1 (5 bases). The V end was cut by 10 bases, the J end by 1 base, with 8 bases between. The CDR3 is 12 residues long. The germline gives CDR1 LNHDA, CDR2 SQIVND (reference sequence). This CDR3 is CATRQSNQPQHF. The CDR3, as DNA: TGTGCCACAAGACAGAGCAATCAGCCCCAGCATTTT.

This clone was counted once. The gene calls are TRBV7-6 and TRBJ2-7, with 8 positions matching TRBD1. From germline, CDR1 is SGHVS and CDR2 FNYEAQ. Trimming took 5 bases from V and 7 from J; bases not matched to a gene: 7. There are 13 residues in the CDR3. The CDR3 sequence: CASSTQGAAEQYF. CDR3 DNA: TGTGCCAGCAGCACTCAGGGGGCGGCTGAGCAGTACTTC.

J is TRBJ1-3 and V is TRBV7-2; possible D gene TRBD1, 6 bases. The CDR3 length is 15 residues. The V gene lost 1 base and the J gene lost 3 bases, with 10 bases spanning the gap. CDR1 and CDR2 (germline): SGHTA, FQGNSA. CDR3 residues: CASSLVTGLGNTIYF. The CDR3 region has the DNA TGTGCCAGCAGCTTAGTCACAGGGCTTGGAAACACCATATATTTT.

The rearrangement joins TRBV11-2 to TRBJ2-7; D gene unclear. Germline values: CDR1 SGHAT, CDR2 FQNNGV. The CDR3 spans 13 residues. Trimming removed 1 base from V and 7 bases from J, with 11 bases in between. CDR3 DNA: TGTGCCAGCAGCTTAGTGGCGGCCTCGGAGCAGTACTTC. This translates into CASSLVAASEQYF.

This rearrangement joins TRBV9 to TRBJ2-7; 9 bases are shared with TRBD1. The germline gives CDR1 SGDLS, CDR2 YYNGEE. The junction had 10 bases not matched to a gene; V was cut back by 3 bases and J by 3 bases. This CDR3 contains 16 residues. The CDR3 sequence: CASSGAPGTGFYEQYF. DNA of the CDR3: TGTGCCAGCAGCGGGGCACCCGGGACAGGGTTCTACGAGCAGTACTTC.

V and J are TRBV6-1 and TRBJ2-7, with TRBD2 identical over 7 bases. With V trimmed by 2 bases and J by 2 bases, 6 bases remained unmatched. Germline V gene data show CDR1 as MNHNS and CDR2 as SASEGT. CDR3 length: 15 amino acids. The CDR3 loop reads CASSELAGVTYEQYF. CDR3 DNA: TGTGCCAGCAGTGAACTTGCGGGGGTAACCTACGAGCAGTACTTC.

CDR3 region: CSADHEYGHRCKGAIGNIQYF. For the CDR3, the DNA is TGCAGCGCTGACCACGAATATGGACATCGTTGTAAGGGGGCTATCGGAAACATTCAGTACTTC. This chain uses TRBV29-1 with TRBJ2-4; 7 bases agree with TRBD1. The V and J ends lost 7 bases and 6 bases, in that order; junction bases with no gene match: 33. The CDR3 runs 21 residues. The germline V gene encodes CDR1 SQVTM and CDR2 ANQGSEA.

The chain links TRBV19 to TRBJ1-2, with 8 nucleotides matching TRBD1. The ends lost 1 base at V and 2 bases at J; junction bases unmatched: 6. This CDR3 is 16 amino acids long. Germline assignment: CDR1 LNHDA and CDR2 SQIVND (reference sequence). CDR3 DNA: TGTGCCAGTAGTATAGGCCAAAGGACAGGGAACTATGGCTACACCTTC. Translating gives CASSIGQRTGNYGYTF.

J is TRBJ2-6 and V is TRBV4-1; a weak D match, TRBD2 (6 bases). The CDR3 runs 16 residues. Trimming took off 6 bases at V and 1 base at J, with 13 bases between the two ends. Germline values: CDR1 MGHRA, CDR2 YSYEKL. The CDR3 is CASSAHGGSGANVLTF. The CDR3 DNA sequence: TGCGCCAGCAGTGCCCACGGAGGGTCTGGGGCCAACGTCCTGACTTTC.

V usage is TRBV6-1 and J usage is TRBJ2-2, with D perhaps TRBD2 (7 bases). Germline-derived CDR1 and CDR2 are MNHNS and SASEGT. Trimming removed 2 bases at V and 4 bases at J, with 20 bases between. This CDR3 has 18 residues. CDR3 nucleotide sequence: TGTGCCAGCAGTGAAACGAGGCGAGGGGGGGCGAGCACCGGGGAGCTGTTTTTT. This gives the protein CASSETRRGGASTGELFF.

This chain connects TRBV19 to TRBJ2-3; 11 bases map to TRBD2. This CDR3 has 15 residues. Trimming at V came to 3 bases and at J to 2 bases, leaving 1 base not matched to a gene. Germline CDR1 LNHDA, CDR2 SQIVND (reference sequence). The CDR3 sequence is CASSMTSGVTDTQYF. CDR3 nucleotide sequence: TGTGCCAGTAGTATGACTAGCGGGGTCACAGATACGCAGTATTTT.

This clone was observed a few times. The chain joins TRBV2 to TRBJ2-1; D remains ambiguous. Trimming left V 8 bases short and J 11 bases short, with 13 bases between. Germline CDR1 and CDR2: SNHLY and FYNNEI. CDR3 length: 11 amino acids. Here the CDR3 DNA reads TGTGCCAGCTCCGCTACTTATCAGCAGTTCTTC. It encodes CASSATYQQFF.

V and J are TRBV13 and TRBJ1-5; no clear D gene. CDR1 is PRHDT, CDR2 FYEKMQ, per germline (reference sequence). The CDR3 consists of 14 residues. V was trimmed by 3 bases and J by 2 bases, leaving 8 bases between them. Written as DNA, the CDR3 is TGTGCCAGCAGCTTCGACTGGGGCAATCAGCCCCAGCATTTT. This encodes CASSFDWGNQPQHF.

This chain links TRBV7-3 with TRBJ2-5, with 7 bases identical to TRBD1. The germline V gene encodes CDR1 SGHTA and CDR2 FQGTGA. The length of the CDR3 is 15 residues. The ends lost 5 bases at V and 1 base at J; junction bases unmatched: 7. The CDR3 protein is CASSARNRGQETQYF. The CDR3 DNA reads as TGTGCCAGCAGCGCCCGGAACAGGGGCCAAGAGACCCAGTACTTC.

The genes are TRBV7-9 and TRBJ2-1, with 13 bases that match TRBD2. V shed 5 bases and J 8 bases; nucleotides not matched to a gene: 6. The CDR3 is 15 residues long. CDR1 is SEHNR and CDR2 is FQNEAQ in the germline V gene (reference sequence). The CDR3 nucleotides read TGTGCCAGCAGCCCCGGGACTAGCGGGATGGATGAGCAGTTCTTC. Translation: CASSPGTSGMDEQFF.

This clone has only a few counts. This chain joins TRBV6-1 and TRBJ2-1; 8 bases map to TRBD2. CDR3 length: 13 amino acids. Looked up from germline, CDR1 is MNHNS and CDR2 is SASEGT. The V segment lost 8 bases and the J segment 4 bases; nucleotides outside the gene matches: 4. CDR3 sequence: CASSRGGYNEQFF. CDR3 bases: TGTGCCAGCTCTCGCGGGGGGTACAATGAGCAGTTCTTC.

The V and J genes are TRBV14 and TRBJ2-7; maybe TRBD2 (5 bases). The CDR3 is 13 residues long. Trimming stripped 1 base from V and 7 bases from J, with 11 bases between. The V gene's germline CDR1 is SGHDN and CDR2 FVKESK. The CDR3: CASSQVTGWEQYF. CDR3 nucleotide sequence: TGTGCCAGCAGCCAAGTGACGGGGTGGGAGCAGTACTTC.

This chain links TRBV11-2 with TRBJ1-4, with TRBD1 matching 7 bases. The V segment lost 6 bases and the J segment 4 bases; nucleotides outside the gene matches: 8. The CDR3 consists of 15 residues. Looked up from germline, CDR1 is SGHAT and CDR2 is FQNNGV. Written as DNA, the CDR3 is TGTGCCAGCAGGTCCCAGGGGGTGGGTAATGAAAAACTGTTTTTT. It yields the protein CASRSQGVGNEKLFF.

In nucleotides, the CDR3 is TGTGCCAGTAGTATTGTGGGGGCTCGGGAGACCCAGTACTTC. Amino acids: CASSIVGARETQYF. The chain combines TRBV19 with TRBJ2-5; maybe TRBD1 (6 bases). The CDR3 contains 14 residues. Trimming pared 3 bases from V and 5 bases from J, leaving 13 bases between. From germline, CDR1 is LNHDA and CDR2 SQIVND (reference sequence).

This clone was counted only a few times. For the CDR3, the DNA is TGTGCCAGCAGCTTGAGTCCATGGCGGCGCTCTGGGGCCAACGTCCTGACTTTC. Translation gives CASSLSPWRRSGANVLTF. V gene TRBV7-9 combines with J gene TRBJ2-6; D remains ambiguous. In germline, CDR1 is SEHNR, CDR2 FQNEAQ (reference sequence). Deletions cut 3 bases from V and 0 bases from J, with 15 bases between. The CDR3 contains 18 residues.

The chain links TRBV5-1 to TRBJ2-7, with D possibly matching TRBD2 (5 bases). Germline CDR1 is SGHRS and CDR2 is YFSETQ. Trimming cost V 1 base and J 5 bases, with 16 bases left between them. The length of the CDR3 is 15 residues. Here the CDR3 DNA reads TGCGCCAGCAGCTTGCCTCTCACCGGGGTCGACGAGCAGTACTTC. It codes for CASSLPLTGVDEQYF. Combining the CDR3 with reference TRBV5-1 and TRBJ2-7 gives the whole variable domain KAGVTQTPRYLIKTRGQQVTLSCSPISGHRSVSWYQQTPGQGLQFLFEYFSETQRNKGNFPGRFSGRQFSNSRSEMNVSTLELGDSALYLCASSLPLTGVDEQYFGPGTRLTVT.

The chain recombines TRBV5-1 with TRBJ1-1; D uncertain. Trimming shortened V by 5 bases and J by 4 bases, and 12 bases separated the two germline ends. The CDR3 length is 13 residues. Germline CDR1 is SGHRS and CDR2 is YFSETQ. The CDR3 nucleotides are TGCGCCAGCAGGGAACAGATTGGCACTGAAGCTTTCTTT. Its protein is CASREQIGTEAFF.

This clone was counted a few times. J is TRBJ2-7 and V is TRBV2; TRBD1 matches at 11 bases. Germline values: CDR1 SNHLY, CDR2 FYNNEI. CDR3 length: 15 residues. V lost 2 bases and J lost 3; bases outside the gene matches: 3. The CDR3 region is CASSELGTGGYEQYF. CDR3 nucleotides: TGTGCCAGCAGTGAACTTGGGACAGGGGGCTACGAGCAGTACTTC.